This T cell receptor beta chain appears in the sequencing data of a study of blood T cell repertoires in COVID-19. In germline, CDR1 is SGHDN, CDR2 FVKESK. The CDR3 covers 17 residues. Germline trimming cut 2 bases from V and 3 bases from J; bases unmatched to any gene: 9. Source study methods: Researchers report that nucleated cell counts were estimated from reference gene primer amplification. Profiling relied on immunoSEQ multiplex PCR, and the TCRdb table lists in-frame clones only, not all of them. The DNA was the basis for D and trimming; V, J and clone size are from that table. The sample holds approximately 150,000 clones, over 75% seen once. In its sample, this clone was seen a few times.

The rearrangement uses TRBV14 and TRBJ2-3; 9 nucleotides line up with TRBD2. The sequenced sample consisted of peripheral blood. This clonotype originated in a human donor in a cohort sampled during active COVID-19. The CDR3 DNA follows: TGTGCCAGCAGCCAAAGTTCTAGCGGGATGTGGACAGATACGCAGTATTTT. Amino acids: CASSQSSSGMWTDTQYF.